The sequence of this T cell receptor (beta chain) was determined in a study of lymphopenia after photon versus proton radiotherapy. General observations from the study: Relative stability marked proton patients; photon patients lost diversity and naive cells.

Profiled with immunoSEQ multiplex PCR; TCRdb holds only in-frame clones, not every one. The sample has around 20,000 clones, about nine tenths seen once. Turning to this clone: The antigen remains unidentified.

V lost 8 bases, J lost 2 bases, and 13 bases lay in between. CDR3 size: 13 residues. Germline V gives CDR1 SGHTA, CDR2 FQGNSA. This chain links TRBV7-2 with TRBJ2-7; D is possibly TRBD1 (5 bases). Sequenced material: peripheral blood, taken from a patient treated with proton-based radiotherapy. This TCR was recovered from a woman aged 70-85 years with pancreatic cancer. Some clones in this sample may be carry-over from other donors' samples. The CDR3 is CASGAYGPYEQYF. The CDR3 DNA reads TGTGCCAGCGGGGCCTACGGACCCTACGAGCAGTACTTC.